Each of the 4 T cell receptor beta chains below was sequenced from the same sample in a study of T cell changes during pregnancy in multiple sclerosis. Sequencing was performed with immunoSEQ multiplex PCR; in TCRdb, only in-frame clones are kept and a portion is missing. The repertoire holds around 34,000 clones, with about 94% as singletons. Sequences were derived from CD4+ T cells from peripheral blood mononuclear cells, sampled in the second trimester of pregnancy. Receptors were obtained from a female donor with multiple sclerosis, enrolled in a pregnancy study.

The chain combines TRBV7-9 with TRBJ2-7; D is perhaps TRBD1 (6 bases). V was cut by 5 bases and J by 4 bases, with 9 bases left in between. There are 12 residues in the CDR3. Germline CDR1 reads SEHNR; CDR2 reads FQNEAQ (reference sequence). CDR3: CASSLGQYEQYF. DNA of the CDR3: TGTGCCAGCAGCCTAGGACAGTACGAGCAGTACTTC.

The V call is TRBV30, the J call TRBJ2-3; 7 nucleotides agree with TRBD1. The junction had 0 bases not matched to a gene; V was cut back by 2 bases and J by 1 base. The CDR3 spans 13 residues. The germline V gene encodes CDR1 GTSNPN and CDR2 SVGIG (reference sequence). The CDR3 coding sequence is TGTGCCTGGAGTCAGGGGGGCACAGATACGCAGTATTTT. Amino acid sequence: CAWSQGGTDTQYF.

This clone has only one observation. The chain couples TRBV18 to TRBJ1-1, with D perhaps TRBD1 (5 bases). Germline-derived CDR1 and CDR2 are KGHSH and LQKENI. The length of the CDR3 is 14 residues. The ends were cut back, 3 bases at V and 5 bases at J, with 13 bases in the middle. CDR3 nucleotide sequence: TGTGCCAGCTCACCCGACAGCCTCTTGACTGAAGCTTTCTTT. Encoded protein: CASSPDSLLTEAFF.

The gene calls are TRBV10-2 and TRBJ2-2; D perhaps matches TRBD1 (6 bases). CDR3 length equals 16 residues. CDR1 is WSHSY, CDR2 SAAADI, per germline. Trimming shortened V by 0 bases and J by 0 bases, and 8 bases separated the two germline ends. CDR3 coding DNA: TGCGCCAGCAGTGAGTCGAGACAGGCGAACACCGGGGAGCTGTTTTTT. Translating gives CASSESRQANTGELFF.